The 19 T cell receptor beta chains below come from one sample, sequenced in a study of shared clonotypes between healthy human individuals. The repertoire was sequenced with immunoSEQ multiplex PCR; TCRdb's copy has only in-frame clones and lacks some. The sample shows more than 2,000,000 clones, about 92% of them seen only once. The sequenced material came from naive CD4+ T cells from PBMCs. Subset: CD45RA+ positively selected. All receptors come from a young man in good health. Some clones in this sample may be carry-over from other donors' samples.

The chain is built from TRBV11-2 and TRBJ2-7; TRBD2 is a possible D gene (5 bases). V lost 4 bases and J 4 bases, leaving 14 bases between the germline ends. This CDR3 has 14 amino acids. Germline V CDR1 and CDR2: SGHAT, FQNNGV. The CDR3 region is CASSSFLAAYEQYF. CDR3 coding DNA: TGTGCCAGCAGCTCCTTCCTAGCCGCATACGAGCAGTACTTC.

J is TRBJ1-3 and V is TRBV5-1; D is possibly TRBD1 (6 bases). Trimming took off 3 bases at V and 4 bases at J, with 17 bases between the two ends. This CDR3 has 16 residues. Per germline, CDR1 SGHRS and CDR2 YFSETQ. CDR3 nucleotides: TGCGCCAGCAGCTGGGGCGGGGGGCGCTCGGGAAACACCATATATTTT. This codes for CASSWGGGRSGNTIYF.

V is TRBV7-3 and J is TRBJ2-5, with D perhaps TRBD2 (6 bases). This CDR3 is 14 amino acids long. Germline-derived CDR1 and CDR2 are SGHTA and FQGTGA. V was shortened by 2 bases and J by 7 bases, with 14 bases between the two germline ends. The CDR3 region is CASSLYSGSGTQYF. The CDR3 coding sequence is TGTGCCAGCAGCTTATATTCCGGGAGTGGGACCCAGTACTTC.

The V call is TRBV13, the J call TRBJ2-7; no reliable D call. With 2 bases removed from V and 7 bases from J, the gap between germline ends came to 12 bases. Germline values: CDR1 PRHDT, CDR2 FYEKMQ (reference sequence). There are 13 residues in the CDR3. This CDR3 reads CASSLLISEEQYF. In DNA form, the CDR3 reads TGTGCCAGCAGCTTACTGATCAGTGAGGAGCAGTACTTC.

The sample holds one count of this clone. The chain is built from TRBV19 and TRBJ1-5; D may be TRBD1 (5 bases). V was clipped by 2 bases and J by 4 bases, with 12 bases between them. The CDR3 has 15 residues. Germline V gene sequence: CDR1 LNHDA, CDR2 SQIVND (reference sequence). The CDR3 DNA reads TGTGCCAGTAGTATAAACGGCCAGGGTAATCAGCCCCAGCATTTT. It is translated as CASSINGQGNQPQHF. Using reference TRBV19 and TRBJ1-5 for the parts outside the CDR3, the full variable domain is DGGITQSPKYLFRKEGQNVTLSCEQNLNHDAMYWYRQDPGQGLRLIYYSQIVNDFQKGDIAEGYSVSREKKESFPLTVTSAQKNPTAFYLCASSINGQGNQPQHFGDGTRLSIL.

This chain joins TRBV19 and TRBJ1-5; D may be TRBD1 (5 bases). This CDR3 is built from 17 residues. The V gene's germline CDR1 is LNHDA and CDR2 SQIVND (reference sequence). V dropped 3 bases and J dropped 0 bases, with 15 bases sitting between them. The CDR3 loop is CASSILGRGDSNQPQHF. CDR3 nucleotide sequence: TGTGCCAGTAGTATTTTGGGGCGAGGGGATAGCAATCAGCCCCAGCATTTT.

This rearrangement joins TRBV28 to TRBJ2-7; TRBD1 agrees at 8 bases. The CDR3 has 14 residues. Trimming took 5 bases from V and 5 from J; bases not matched to a gene: 8. In germline, CDR1 is MDHEN, CDR2 SYDVKM. For the CDR3, the DNA is TGTGCCAGCAGTGCGGCAGGGGGCATGAACGAGCAGTACTTC. Protein product: CASSAAGGMNEQYF.

This chain links TRBV9 with TRBJ2-3; D not resolved. The ends were cut back, 6 bases at V and 0 bases at J, with 17 bases in the middle. CDR1 is SGDLS and CDR2 is YYNGEE in the germline V gene. This CDR3 has 16 residues. CDR3: CASTPQERPSTDTQYF. As DNA, the CDR3 is TGTGCCAGCACCCCCCAGGAGCGTCCGAGCACAGATACGCAGTATTTT.

The chain recombines TRBV10-1 with TRBJ2-5; 10 positions match TRBD2. The last part of the DNA fits TRBJ2-7 better; the J call may be wrong. Germline V lookup: CDR1 WNHNN, CDR2 SYGVQD (reference sequence). This CDR3 is 14 amino acids long. The CDR3 DNA is TGCGCCAGCAGTCAAAGCGGGAGGGCGTACGAGCAGTACTTC. Translation: CASSQSGRAYEQYF.

A remark on this clone: Other DNA sequences in this specimen translate into the identical CDR3. The genes are TRBV6-5 and TRBJ1-2, with D perhaps matching TRBD1 (6 bases). Germline V gene sequence: CDR1 MNHEY, CDR2 SVGAGI. The CDR3 length is 14 residues. V lost 2 bases and J 4 bases, leaving 11 bases between the germline ends. The CDR3 DNA is TGTGCCAGCAGTTACGGGGGGGCTAGCTATGGCTACACCTTC. It is translated as CASSYGGASYGYTF.

The chain employs TRBV5-1 and TRBJ1-2; 7 nucleotides line up with TRBD1. With 0 bases clipped from V and 8 bases from J, the junction kept 7 bases outside the gene matches. CDR1 and CDR2 from the germline V gene are SGHRS and YFSETQ. This CDR3 spans 14 amino acids. The chain's CDR3 is CASSLGRGSEGYTF. CDR3 nucleotides: TGCGCCAGCAGCTTGGGCAGGGGGTCAGAGGGCTACACCTTC.

This chain joins TRBV5-1 and TRBJ2-1; a possible D gene is TRBD1 (5 bases). The CDR3 runs to 16 residues. V was cut by 0 bases and J by 1 base, with 11 bases left in between. CDR1 SGHRS and CDR2 YFSETQ come from the germline V gene. CDR3 amino acids: CASSLVGRVSYNEQFF. In nucleotides, the CDR3 is TGCGCCAGCAGCTTGGTGGGCAGGGTTTCCTACAATGAGCAGTTCTTC.

V usage is TRBV19 and J usage is TRBJ1-5; D is perhaps TRBD1 (6 bases). This CDR3 spans 12 amino acids. Trimming took off 7 bases at V and 7 bases at J, with 11 bases between the two ends. Germline lookup yields CDR1 LNHDA and CDR2 SQIVND (reference sequence). This chain's CDR3 is CASNTGWQPQHF. In nucleotides, the CDR3 is TGTGCCAGTAACACAGGGTGGCAGCCCCAGCATTTT.

This clone was picked up one time. The chain couples TRBV5-1 to TRBJ1-1, with D possibly being TRBD1 (6 bases). Germline V gene lookup returns CDR1 SGHRS and CDR2 YFSETQ. Trimming cost V 2 bases and J 1 base, with 9 bases left between them. The CDR3 contains 14 residues. CDR3 sequence reads: CASSFQGKNTEAFF. For the CDR3, the DNA is TGCGCCAGCAGCTTCCAGGGGAAGAACACTGAAGCTTTCTTT.

The chain employs TRBV5-1 and TRBJ2-5, with D unresolved. The germline V gene has CDR1 SGHRS and CDR2 YFSETQ. The CDR3 length is 13 residues. Trimming pared 4 bases from V and 2 bases from J, leaving 9 bases between. The chain's CDR3 is CASSRMDQETQYF. In DNA, the CDR3 is TGCGCCAGCAGCAGAATGGATCAAGAGACCCAGTACTTC. Based on the CDR3 plus reference TRBV5-1 and TRBJ2-5, the full variable domain is KAGVTQTPRYLIKTRGQQVTLSCSPISGHRSVSWYQQTPGQGLQFLFEYFSETQRNKGNFPGRFSGRQFSNSRSEMNVSTLELGDSALYLCASSRMDQETQYFGPGTRLLVL.

As for this clone: At one end, the junction sequence differs from germline, possibly due to a read error. The chain joins TRBV7-9 to TRBJ1-1; D unclear. Germline CDR1 SEHNR, CDR2 FQNEAQ (reference sequence). The CDR3 is 11 residues long. This CDR3 is CASSLEVGLTF. The CDR3 coding sequence is TGTGCCAGCAGCTTAGAAGTCGGCCTCACCTTT. The variable domain in full, completed from reference TRBV7-9 and TRBJ1-1, reads DTGVSQNPRHKITKRGQNVTFRCDPISEHNRLYWYRQTLGQGPEFLTYFQNEAQLEKSRLLSDRFSAERPKGSFSTLEIQRTEQGDSAMYLCASSLEVGLTFGQGTRLTVV.

This chain uses TRBV18 with TRBJ2-5; D is unclear. This CDR3 contains 13 residues. Deletions cut 6 bases from V and 5 bases from J, with 13 bases between. The germline CDR1 and CDR2 sequences are KGHSH and LQKENI. The CDR3 here is CASSVLKSETQYF. The CDR3 coding sequence is TGTGCCAGCTCCGTACTAAAGTCGGAGACCCAGTACTTC.

As for this clone: This same CDR3 is encoded by further DNA sequences in the sample. The rearrangement links TRBV5-1 to TRBJ1-3; D is ambiguous. The germline V gene has CDR1 SGHRS and CDR2 YFSETQ. This CDR3 has 14 amino acids. Deletions cut 0 bases from V and 1 base from J, with 5 bases between. The CDR3 sequence is CASSLAGSGNTIYF. The CDR3 DNA sequence: TGCGCCAGCAGCTTGGCAGGTTCTGGAAACACCATATATTTT.

The chain's CDR3 is CASSLSQPGSYEQYF. As DNA, the CDR3 is TGCGCCAGCAGCTTGTCACAGCCTGGCTCCTACGAGCAGTACTTC. The rearrangement uses TRBV5-1 and TRBJ2-7, with unresolved D. This CDR3 is 15 amino acids long. CDR1 and CDR2 (germline): SGHRS, YFSETQ. With 1 base removed from V and 0 bases from J, the gap between germline ends came to 11 bases.